This TCR beta chain came from a study of spatial heterogeneity in lung cancer (dated 2019 in TCRdb). About the investigation overall: Beta-chain transcripts were consistently detected in greater numbers than alpha-chain transcripts, which likely reflects a higher abundance of beta-chain transcripts. At surgery, over 200 tumor regions, 61 to 65 matched nontumor lung samples and 56 PBMC samples were TCR-sequenced for both alpha and beta chains. The study linked features of the TCR repertoire to counts of nonsynonymous mutations, which were determined by whole-exome sequencing of tumor tissue. TCR alpha and beta repertoires were quantitatively compared across multiple tumor regions, matched nontumor lung and blood in non-small cell lung cancer. In the raw uncorrected reads, each unique combination of TCR and UMI appeared more than ten times on average. The investigation overall reported the following: Ubiquitous expanded tumor TCRs showed up in blood more often at tumor resection than at routine follow-up. Confirming at a functional level the hypothesis that regional TCRs recognize regional mutations was considered to require additional single-cell paired TCR alpha and beta sequencing.

Libraries were constructed by 5' RACE. The sequencer was a NextSeq 500. In the TCR library protocol, a unique molecular identifier was attached to each TCR cDNA molecule so that PCR and sequencing errors could be corrected. Under the source paper's analysis protocol: TCR identification, UMI-based error correction and CDR3 extraction were performed with Decombinator tools. Expanded TCRs were defined as those above a frequency of 2 per 1,000, corresponding to the top 1% of the tumor frequency distribution. Rényi diversity was computed with the R vegan package after subsampling each repertoire 100 times to 5,000 TCRs. CDR3 similarity networks were built from amino acid triplet string-kernel similarity, with CDR3s being connected when pairwise similarity was above 0.82. TCRdb passed the public sequencing reads through fastp at Q25 and MiXCR, retaining productive beta sequences. Records with the same CDR3 protein are collapsed into one entry carrying the most frequent genes and DNA. These V and J calls are TCRdb output, not the study's own analysis. The sample has some 100,000 distinct CDR3 sequences on record, 7% to 9% of them singletons. 6.9% of the sample is taken by the ten largest.

The germline V gene specifies SQVTM as CDR1 and ANQGSEA as CDR2. V was cut back by 8 bases and J by 1 base, leaving a gap of 10 bases between them. The CDR3, from cysteine to phenylalanine, totals 12 residues. Only the CDR3 region is kept as DNA, spanning 36 bases read in frame from base 1. In the paper's terms, the time point label means: sample taken at primary tumor resection. For TCR sequencing, whole RNA was extracted from tumor and nontumor lung tissue, or from cryopreserved PBMC samples, and no cell sorting was done. The donors were 65 to 90 patients from the lung TRACERx cohort who had early-stage, untreated non-small cell lung cancer. A patient was chosen for TCR sequencing only when enough RNA was available from at least two tumor regions. This clonotype was counted many times. The antigen this receptor binds is unknown. Per-nucleotide qualities are absent, and no much larger clonotype sits a single base away.

The chain was built from TRBV29-1 and TRBJ2-3; the best D guess is TRBD1, with 5 bases matching. This specimen was PBMCs, taken at surgery. The origin of this receptor is a male donor with early-stage non-small cell lung cancer. The CDR3 corresponds to CSLGQGTDTQYF. The DNA reads TGCAGCTTGGGGCAAGGCACAGATACGCAGTATTTT.